The source of this T cell receptor beta chain is a study of cytomegalovirus exposure and HLA in healthy donors. Findings and limits, study-wide: Immune exposure information available was restricted to CMV serostatus. According to a later analysis, donors in an Asian-associated ancestry cluster reportedly had fewer N-insertions than the roughly 640-donor mean.

For this clone: The antigen remains undetermined.

PCR used 60 Vbeta primers and 13 Jbeta primers. The assay was immunoSEQ multiplex PCR, and TCRdb's table has in-frame clones only and misses some. This sample lists 90,000 to 120,000 clones; its ten largest clones have 0.5% to 0.7%. The CDR3 extends over 15 amino acids. V was clipped by 5 bases and J by 0 bases, with 11 bases between them. Germline lookup yields CDR1 LNHDA and CDR2 SQIVND (reference sequence). Source material: PBMCs. The sequence derives from a man aged 50 to 59 in good health and CMV-seronegative. The chain couples TRBV19 to TRBJ2-1, with D possibly being TRBD1 (6 bases). CDR3 nucleotide sequence: TGTGCCAGTAGTGTATCAGGGGTCTCCTACAATGAGCAGTTCTTC. Protein product: CASSVSGVSYNEQFF.